The 7 T cell receptor beta chains below come from one sample, sequenced in a study of beta chain features in type 1 diabetes. Reverse transcribing all isolated RNA meant expressed TCRB transcripts were sequenced. Measured with immunoSEQ multiplex PCR; TCRdb has only the in-frame clones, and not every one. The sample consists of about 140,000 clones, 6.9% of them appearing once. The sequencing input was central memory CD4+ T cells from blood. The receptors shown here come from a woman aged 30 to 39 in good health.

This clone appeared a few times. This chain links TRBV18 with TRBJ2-7; a weak D match, TRBD1 (6 bases). There are 14 residues in the CDR3. Trimming left V 3 bases short and J 5 bases short, with 14 bases between. Germline CDR1 reads KGHSH; CDR2 reads LQKENI. CDR3 sequence (DNA): TGTGCCAGCTCACCGAGCGCAGGGGCTAACGAGCAGTACTTC. Protein product: CASSPSAGANEQYF.

The V gene is TRBV7-9, the J gene TRBJ1-5; 7 positions match TRBD1. V lost 10 bases to trimming and J lost 4 bases; unmatched junction nucleotides: 1. The CDR3 runs 11 residues. Germline CDR1 is SEHNR and CDR2 is FQNEAQ (reference sequence). The CDR3 DNA reads as TGTGCCATACAGGGGAATCAGCCCCAGCATTTT. As protein: CAIQGNQPQHF.

The CDR3 DNA follows: TGTGCCAGCAGCTCCTTTAGCGGGAGTTACTACGAGCAGTACTTC. Protein sequence: CASSSFSGSYYEQYF. J is TRBJ2-7 and V is TRBV11-2, with 9 bases matching TRBD2. The J segment lost 3 bases and the V segment lost 4 bases, leaving 7 bases of the junction unmatched. Germline CDR1 SGHAT, CDR2 FQNNGV. The CDR3 is 15 amino acids. The full variable domain, completed using reference TRBV11-2 and TRBJ2-7, is EAGVAQSPRYKIIEKRQSVAFWCNPISGHATLYWYQQILGQGPKLLIQFQNNGVVDDSQLPKDRFSAERLKGVDSTLKIQPAKLEDSAVYLCASSSFSGSYYEQYFGPGTRLTVT.

This clone appeared a few times. This chain links TRBV18 with TRBJ1-1; 8 bases are shared with TRBD1. CDR3 length: 15 residues. V was clipped by 2 bases and J by 1 base; unmatched bases: 3. Germline values: CDR1 KGHSH, CDR2 LQKENI. The CDR3 loop is CASSPMTGENTEAFF. In DNA, the CDR3 is TGTGCCAGCTCACCAATGACAGGGGAGAACACTGAAGCTTTCTTT.

The sample holds many counts of this clone. The J gene is TRBJ2-1, the V gene TRBV14; 8 bases are shared with TRBD2. The V segment lost 4 bases and the J segment 0 bases; nucleotides outside the gene matches: 8. This CDR3 is built from 17 residues. Germline V CDR1 and CDR2: SGHDN, FVKESK. The DNA of the CDR3 is TGTGCCAGCAGCCGCCTCGGGGCGGGAGGCTCCTACAATGAGCAGTTCTTC. This encodes CASSRLGAGGSYNEQFF.

V gene TRBV7-3 combines with J gene TRBJ2-1; 9 positions agree with TRBD2. The V and J ends lost 5 bases and 9 bases, in that order; junction bases with no gene match: 14. CDR1 and CDR2 from the germline V gene are SGHTA and FQGTGA. The CDR3 spans 16 residues. DNA of the CDR3: TGTGCCAGCAGCCCAGGTTGGTCTAGCGGGAATAGTGAGCAGTTCTTC. Encoded protein: CASSPGWSSGNSEQFF.

V usage is TRBV9 and J usage is TRBJ2-5, with D perhaps TRBD2 (5 bases). Trimming stripped 0 bases from V and 5 bases from J, with 14 bases between. The CDR3 sequence is 15 residues long. Germline CDR1 SGDLS, CDR2 YYNGEE. The CDR3 region is CASSVEISGWETQYF. The CDR3, as DNA: TGTGCCAGCAGCGTAGAGATTTCGGGGTGGGAGACCCAGTACTTC.